One T cell receptor beta chain is described in this entry. The naive CD8 population came from CD45RO-negative cells selected for CCR7, without terminally differentiated effector memory CD45RA+ cells. All participating donors were Caucasian adults from Nashville, Tennessee. Here immunoSEQ multiplex PCR was the method, and the copy in TCRdb shows in-frame clones only, minus some. The sample lists some 2.1 million clones, 93% occurring once. This sample stems from a study of shared clonotypes between healthy human individuals. Sequencing input: naive CD8+ T cells from PBMCs. The receptor comes from a man younger than 35 in good health. Some clones in this sample may be carry-over from other donors' samples.

The DNA of the CDR3 is TGTGCCAGCAGCGTCGGGAGCGGGGCCCGGAGGGAGCAGTTCTTC. As protein: CASSVGSGARREQFF. The chain couples TRBV13 to TRBJ2-1; 7 nucleotides line up with TRBD2. V gave up 5 bases and J gave up 10 bases; unmatched junction bases: 14. CDR3 size: 15 residues. CDR1 and CDR2 (germline): PRHDT, FYEKMQ (reference sequence).